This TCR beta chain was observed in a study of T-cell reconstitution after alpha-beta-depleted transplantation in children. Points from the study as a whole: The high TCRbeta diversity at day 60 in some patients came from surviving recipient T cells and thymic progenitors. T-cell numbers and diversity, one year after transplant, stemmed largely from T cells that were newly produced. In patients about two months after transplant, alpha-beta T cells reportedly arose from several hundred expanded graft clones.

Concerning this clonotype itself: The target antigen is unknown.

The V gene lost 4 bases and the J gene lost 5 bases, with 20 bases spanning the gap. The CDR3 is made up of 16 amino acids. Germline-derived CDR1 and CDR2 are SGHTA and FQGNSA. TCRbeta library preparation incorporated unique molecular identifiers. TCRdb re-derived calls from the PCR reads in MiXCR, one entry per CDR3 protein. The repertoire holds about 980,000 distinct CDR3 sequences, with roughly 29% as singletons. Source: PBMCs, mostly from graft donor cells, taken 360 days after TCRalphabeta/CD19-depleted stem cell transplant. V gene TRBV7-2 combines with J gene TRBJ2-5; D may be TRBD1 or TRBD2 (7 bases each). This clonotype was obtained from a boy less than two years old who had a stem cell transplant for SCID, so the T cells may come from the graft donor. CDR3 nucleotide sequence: TGTGCCAGCAGCTCCCTCGGGGAGGGGGCGTGGGAGACCCAGTACTTC. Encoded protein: CASSSLGEGAWETQYF.